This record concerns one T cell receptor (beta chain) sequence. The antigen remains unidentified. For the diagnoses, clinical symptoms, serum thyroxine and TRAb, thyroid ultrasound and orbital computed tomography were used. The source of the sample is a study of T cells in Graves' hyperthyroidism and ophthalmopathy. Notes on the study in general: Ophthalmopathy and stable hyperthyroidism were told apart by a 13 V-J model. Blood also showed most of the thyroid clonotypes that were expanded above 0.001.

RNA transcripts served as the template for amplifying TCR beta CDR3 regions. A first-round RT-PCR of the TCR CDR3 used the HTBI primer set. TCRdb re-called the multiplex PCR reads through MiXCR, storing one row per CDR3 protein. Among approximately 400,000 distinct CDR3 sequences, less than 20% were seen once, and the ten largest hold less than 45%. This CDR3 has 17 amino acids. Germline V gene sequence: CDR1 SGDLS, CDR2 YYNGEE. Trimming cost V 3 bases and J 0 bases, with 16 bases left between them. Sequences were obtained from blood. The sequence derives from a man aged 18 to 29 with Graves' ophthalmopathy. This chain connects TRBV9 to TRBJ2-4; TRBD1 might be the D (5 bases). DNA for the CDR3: TGTGCCAGCAGCGCCCCCCCTGAGCAGGGAGCCAAAAACATTCAGTACTTC. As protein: CASSAPPEQGAKNIQYF.